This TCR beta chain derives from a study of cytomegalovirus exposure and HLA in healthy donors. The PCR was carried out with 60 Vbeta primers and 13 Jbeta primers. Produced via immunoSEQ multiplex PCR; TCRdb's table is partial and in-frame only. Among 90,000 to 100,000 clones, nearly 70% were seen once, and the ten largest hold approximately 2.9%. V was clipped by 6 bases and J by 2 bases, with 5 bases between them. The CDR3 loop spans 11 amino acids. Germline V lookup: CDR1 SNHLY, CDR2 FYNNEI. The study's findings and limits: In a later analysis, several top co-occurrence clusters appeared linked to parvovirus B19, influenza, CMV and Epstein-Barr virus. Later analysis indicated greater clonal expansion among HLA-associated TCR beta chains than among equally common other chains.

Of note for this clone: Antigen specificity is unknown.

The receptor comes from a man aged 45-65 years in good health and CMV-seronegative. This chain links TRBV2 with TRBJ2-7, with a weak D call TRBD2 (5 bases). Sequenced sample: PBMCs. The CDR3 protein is CASRRAYEQYF. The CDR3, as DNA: TGTGCCAGCAGGAGGGCCTACGAGCAGTACTTC.